One sample yielded the 5 T cell receptor beta chains listed below, sequenced in a study of shared clonotypes between healthy human individuals (dated by TCRdb to about 2020). The library was generated by the immunoSEQ multiplex PCR assay. TCRdb holds this immuneACCESS table with in-frame rearrangements only. Some clones are missing; in checked studies, unresolved V genes explain under half, and the rest has no known cause. This sample comprises approximately 600,000 clones, 85% to 95% of them detected only once. Clones ranked in the top ten supply approximately 0.11% of the sample. CD8 naive samples were obtained by positive selection for CCR7 among CD45RO-negative cells, yielding a CD45RA+CCR7+ population from which TemRA cells were excluded. The sample comprised naive CD8+ T cells sorted from blood. What the cell subset or site label conveys for this sample: CD45RA+CCR7+. The source of these receptors is a woman aged 25 to 39 in good health.

The chain recombines TRBV12-5 with TRBJ1-4, with D possibly TRBD1 on 5 matching bases. CDR3 length: 14 residues. Trimming pared 5 bases from V and 4 bases from J, leaving 11 bases between. The germline V gene has CDR1 LGHNT and CDR2 FRNRAP. The CDR3 DNA follows: TGTGCTAGTGGTCCCGGGGCTTATAATGAAAAACTGTTTTTT. It yields the protein CASGPGAYNEKLFF.

V usage is TRBV7-9 and J usage is TRBJ1-2; D not resolved. The CDR3 contains 14 residues. Germline CDR1 reads SEHNR; CDR2 reads FQNEAQ (reference sequence). Trimming left V 7 bases short and J 6 bases short, with 18 bases between. This CDR3 is CASTSGPFVDGYTF. The CDR3 region has the DNA TGTGCCAGCACTTCTGGACCTTTCGTGGATGGCTACACCTTC.

This clone was seen a single time. The junction and the germline gene differ at one end; a read error may be behind it. The chain has TRBV28 and TRBJ1-1; 10 bases align to TRBD1. Germline CDR1 reads MDHEN; CDR2 reads SYDVKM. The CDR3 totals 15 residues. CDR3 bases: TGTGCCAGCAATTTAAGCCGACAGGGGGCCACTGAAGCTTTCTTT. It is translated as CASNLSRQGATEAFF.

The sample holds a few counts of this clone. Other DNA sequences within the sample encode an identical CDR3. The chain employs TRBV7-9 and TRBJ1-1; TRBD1 aligns across 7 bases. The CDR3 is 15 residues long. Trimming cost V 2 bases and J 1 base; bases outside gene matches: 4. Germline CDR1 reads SEHNR; CDR2 reads FQNEAQ (reference sequence). Here the CDR3 reads CASSLSQGQNTEAFF. Here the CDR3 DNA reads TGTGCCAGCAGCTTATCACAGGGGCAGAACACTGAAGCTTTCTTT.

CDR3 DNA sequence: TGTGCCAGCAGCTTTGGGTGGTTGTCAGGGATCTATGGCTACACCTTC. This sequence encodes CASSFGWLSGIYGYTF. This chain joins TRBV12-1 and TRBJ1-2; the table's D call TRBD1 went unverified against the DNA. TRBV12-1 is given as a pseudogene. The CDR3 is 16 amino acids.